This T cell receptor beta chain was recorded in a study of T cell repertoires in cytomegalovirus infection. Study-wide context: Well-studied HLA-B-restricted epitopes and recently identified HLA-C-restricted epitopes of CMV were both used in the study. CMV infection plus the matching HLA type was flagged by public TCR beta signatures. Notes on the study in general: Frequencies of public TCR beta families were cumulated, and this identified carriers of CMV plus the relevant HLA. HLA-C-restricted TCR beta clonotypes specific for CMV led the ex vivo response.

This CDR3 has 21 residues. The V gene end was trimmed by 6 bases and the J gene end by 4 bases; junction bases not matched to a gene: 27. Germline values: CDR1 SGHAT, CDR2 FQNNGV. In the case of this clonotype: The antigen remains unidentified.

In TCRdb, the reads were re-called with MiXCR into one record per CDR3 protein. This sample has about 470,000 distinct CDR3 sequences, with approximately 42% found just once. The material was cultured PBMCs, obtained from culture after CMV antigen stimulation. This clonotype originated in a human donor in good health (CMV status not recorded). Some clones in this sample may be carry-over from other donors' samples. The rearrangement uses TRBV11-2 and TRBJ2-5; 9 bases are a match to TRBD1. The CDR3 nucleotides are TGTGCCAGCAGGGGGGGACAGGGAGAAGGAGAGGGCCCGGGAATGAGAGAGACCCAGTACTTC. It encodes CASRGGQGEGEGPGMRETQYF. Full variable domain (missing parts from reference TRBV11-2 and TRBJ2-5): EAGVAQSPRYKIIEKRQSVAFWCNPISGHATLYWYQQILGQGPKLLIQFQNNGVVDDSQLPKDRFSAERLKGVDSTLKIQPAKLEDSAVYLCASRGGQGEGEGPGMRETQYFGPGTRLLVL.